The source of this T cell receptor (beta chain) is a study of blood T cell repertoires in COVID-19. About the study: The United States, Italy and Spain were the sources of the acute and convalescent COVID-19 samples.

Those who participated ranged in age from roughly 18 to 89 years and resided in approximately 26 US areas. Trimming shortened V by 3 bases and J by 2 bases, and 13 bases separated the two germline ends. Germline V CDR1 and CDR2: LNHDA, SQIVND (reference sequence). The CDR3 covers 16 residues. As processed by the authors: Cell counts per sample came from amplifying reference gene primers. Data came from immunoSEQ multiplex PCR; TCRdb stores just in-frame clones and leaves some out. V and J calls and clone size are as listed in that table; D and trimming were resolved from the DNA. The top ten clones hold 1% of a sample with a few hundred thousand clones, 88% of them seen once.

Sequenced: PBMCs or T cells enriched from blood (not recorded which). The receptor comes from a woman aged 30 to 39 who had been exposed to COVID-19. V usage is TRBV19 and J usage is TRBJ2-2; TRBD1 is a possible D gene (5 bases). For the CDR3, the DNA is TGTGCCAGTAGTATCCTGGGGCAGCCTAACACCGGGGAGCTGTTTTTT. It yields the protein CASSILGQPNTGELFF.